Included here is one T cell receptor (beta chain) sequence, with context. The method was immunoSEQ multiplex PCR; TCRdb's version includes in-frame clones alone and lacks a portion of them. Of some 96,000 clones listed, roughly 90% are singletons. The data are from a study of graft-versus-host responses after intestinal transplantation. V was trimmed by 5 bases and J by 0 bases, leaving 16 bases between them. This CDR3 comprises 17 residues. CDR1 and CDR2 from the germline V gene are MNHEY and SMNVEV (reference sequence). This chain links TRBV27 with TRBJ1-4; D remains ambiguous. The clonotype was recovered from a human patient who received an intestinal transplant, so some T cells may come from the graft donor. The sample in question was PBMCs, obtained just under 460 days after intestinal transplant. The CDR3 coding sequence is TGTGCCAGCAGTCCCACCGCGGAGACACCAACTAATGAAAAACTGTTTTTT. Amino acids: CASSPTAETPTNEKLFF. Complete variable domain (other parts from reference TRBV27 and TRBJ1-4): EAQVTQNPRYLITVTGKKLTVTCSQNMNHEYMSWYRQDPGLGLRQIYYSMNVEVTDKGDVPEGYKVSRKEKRNFPLILESPSPNQTSLYFCASSPTAETPTNEKLFFGSGTQLSVL.